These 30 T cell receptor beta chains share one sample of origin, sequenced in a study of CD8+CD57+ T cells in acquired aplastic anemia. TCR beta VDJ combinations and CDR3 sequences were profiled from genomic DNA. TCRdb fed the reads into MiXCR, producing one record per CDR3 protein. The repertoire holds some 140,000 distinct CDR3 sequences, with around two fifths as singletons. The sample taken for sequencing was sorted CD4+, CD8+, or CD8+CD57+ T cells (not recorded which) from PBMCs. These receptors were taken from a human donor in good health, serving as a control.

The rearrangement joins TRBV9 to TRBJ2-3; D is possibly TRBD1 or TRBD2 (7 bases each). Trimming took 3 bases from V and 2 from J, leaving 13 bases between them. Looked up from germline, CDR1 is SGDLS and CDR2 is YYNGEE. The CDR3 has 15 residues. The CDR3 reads CASSAGGQTTDTQYF. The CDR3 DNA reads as TGTGCCAGCAGCGCGGGGGGACAGACCACAGATACGCAGTATTTT.

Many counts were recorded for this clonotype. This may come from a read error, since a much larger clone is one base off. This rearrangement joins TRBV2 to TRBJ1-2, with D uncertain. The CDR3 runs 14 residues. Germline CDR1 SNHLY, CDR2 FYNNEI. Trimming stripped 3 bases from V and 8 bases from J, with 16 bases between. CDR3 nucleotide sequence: TGTGCCAGCAGTGAGGCGCTAACCTCTACGGGCTACACCTTC. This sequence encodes CASSEALTSTGYTF.

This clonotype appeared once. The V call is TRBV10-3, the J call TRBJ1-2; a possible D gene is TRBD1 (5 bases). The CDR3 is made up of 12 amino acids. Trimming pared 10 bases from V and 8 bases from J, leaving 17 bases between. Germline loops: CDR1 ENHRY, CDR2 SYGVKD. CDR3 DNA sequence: TGTGCCACGGAAACAAGAGGGGTCGGCTACACCTTC. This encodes CATETRGVGYTF.

The CDR3 spells CSARGASATNEKLFF. As DNA, the CDR3 is TGCAGTGCTAGGGGGGCGTCTGCAACTAATGAAAAACTGTTTTTT. The gene calls are TRBV20-1 and TRBJ1-4, with a possible D match to TRBD1 (6 bases). V was shortened by 3 bases and J by 0 bases, with 11 bases between the two germline ends. CDR1 and CDR2 from the germline V gene are DFQATT and SNEGSKA (reference sequence). This CDR3 has 15 amino acids.

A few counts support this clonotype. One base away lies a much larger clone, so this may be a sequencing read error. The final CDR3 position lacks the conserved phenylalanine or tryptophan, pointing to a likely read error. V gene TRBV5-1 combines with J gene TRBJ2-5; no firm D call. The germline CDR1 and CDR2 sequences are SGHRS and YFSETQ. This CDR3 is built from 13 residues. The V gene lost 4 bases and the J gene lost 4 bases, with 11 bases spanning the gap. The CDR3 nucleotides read TGCGCCAGCAGCGTGGGGTGGAGAGAGACCCAGTACCTC. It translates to CASSVGWRETQYL.

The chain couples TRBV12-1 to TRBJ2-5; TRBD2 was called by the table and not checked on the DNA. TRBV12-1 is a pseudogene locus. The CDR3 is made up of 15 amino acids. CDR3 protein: CASSPGTSGGETQYF. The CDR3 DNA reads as TGTGCCAGCAGCCCCGGGACTAGCGGGGGAGAGACCCAGTACTTC.

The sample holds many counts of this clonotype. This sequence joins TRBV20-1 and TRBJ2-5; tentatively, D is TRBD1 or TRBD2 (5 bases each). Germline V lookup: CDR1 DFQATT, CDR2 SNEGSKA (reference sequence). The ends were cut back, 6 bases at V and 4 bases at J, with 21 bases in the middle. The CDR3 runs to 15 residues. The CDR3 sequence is CSATPPGPGGETQYF. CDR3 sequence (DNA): TGCAGTGCCACACCCCCGGGTCCTGGGGGAGAGACCCAGTACTTC.

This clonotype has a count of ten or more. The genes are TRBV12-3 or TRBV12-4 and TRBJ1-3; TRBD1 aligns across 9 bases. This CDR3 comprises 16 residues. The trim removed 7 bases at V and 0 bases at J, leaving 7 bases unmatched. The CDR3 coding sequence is TGTGCCAGCACCTGGACAGGGGTCCTCTCTGGAAACACCATATATTTT. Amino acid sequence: CASTWTGVLSGNTIYF.

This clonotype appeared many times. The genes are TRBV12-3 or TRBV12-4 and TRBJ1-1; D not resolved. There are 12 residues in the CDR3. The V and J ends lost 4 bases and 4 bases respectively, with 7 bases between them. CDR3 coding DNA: TGTGCCAGCAGTTCAGGTGGCACTGAAGCTTTCTTT. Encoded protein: CASSSGGTEAFF.

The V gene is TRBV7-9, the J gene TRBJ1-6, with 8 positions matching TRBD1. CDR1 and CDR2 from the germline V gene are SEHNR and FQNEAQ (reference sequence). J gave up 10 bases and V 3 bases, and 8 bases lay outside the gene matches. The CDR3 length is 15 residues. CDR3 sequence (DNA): TGTGCCAGCAGCTTGCCCGGACAGGGAAGATCACCCCTCCACTTT. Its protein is CASSLPGQGRSPLHF.

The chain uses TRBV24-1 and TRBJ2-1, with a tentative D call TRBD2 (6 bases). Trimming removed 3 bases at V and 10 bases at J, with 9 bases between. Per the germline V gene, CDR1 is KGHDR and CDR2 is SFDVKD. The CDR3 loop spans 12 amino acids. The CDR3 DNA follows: TGTGCCACCAGTGATAGGACTATCGAGCAGTTCTTC. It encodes CATSDRTIEQFF.

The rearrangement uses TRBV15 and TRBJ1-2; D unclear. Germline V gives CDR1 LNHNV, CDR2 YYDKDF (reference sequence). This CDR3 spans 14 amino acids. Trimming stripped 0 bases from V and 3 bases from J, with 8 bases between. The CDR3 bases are TGTGCCACCAGCAGAGATAGGGAGGACTATGGCTACACCTTC. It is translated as CATSRDREDYGYTF.

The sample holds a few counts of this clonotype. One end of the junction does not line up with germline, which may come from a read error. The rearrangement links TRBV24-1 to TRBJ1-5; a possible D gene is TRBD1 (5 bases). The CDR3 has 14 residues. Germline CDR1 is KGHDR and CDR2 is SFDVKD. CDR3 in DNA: TGTGCCAGCAGTTTATCAGGGATACACCAGCCCCAGCATTTT. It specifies CASSLSGIHQPQHF.

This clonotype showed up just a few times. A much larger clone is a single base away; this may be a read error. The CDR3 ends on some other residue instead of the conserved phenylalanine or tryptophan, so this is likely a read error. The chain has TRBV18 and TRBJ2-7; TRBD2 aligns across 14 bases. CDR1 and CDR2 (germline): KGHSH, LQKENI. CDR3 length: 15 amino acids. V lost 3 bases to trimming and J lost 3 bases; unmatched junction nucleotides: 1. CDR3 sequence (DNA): TGTGCCAGCTCACCCGGACTAGCGGGGGGCTACGAGCAGTACCTC. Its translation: CASSPGLAGGYEQYL.

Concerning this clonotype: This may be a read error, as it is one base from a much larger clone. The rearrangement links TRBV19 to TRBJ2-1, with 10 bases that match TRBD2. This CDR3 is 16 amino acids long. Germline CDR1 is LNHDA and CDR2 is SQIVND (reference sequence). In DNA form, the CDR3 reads TGTGCCTGTAGTATTGGAGCGGGAGGGCCCTACAATGAGCAGTTCTTC. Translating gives CACSIGAGGPYNEQFF.

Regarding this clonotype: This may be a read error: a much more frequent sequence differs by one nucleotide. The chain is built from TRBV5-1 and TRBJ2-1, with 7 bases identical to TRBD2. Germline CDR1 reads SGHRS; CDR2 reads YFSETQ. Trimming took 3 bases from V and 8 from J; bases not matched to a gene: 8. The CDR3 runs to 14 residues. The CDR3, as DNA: TGCGCCAGCAGCTGGGGCCGGGGGGAGGATGAGCAGTTCTTC. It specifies CASSWGRGEDEQFF.

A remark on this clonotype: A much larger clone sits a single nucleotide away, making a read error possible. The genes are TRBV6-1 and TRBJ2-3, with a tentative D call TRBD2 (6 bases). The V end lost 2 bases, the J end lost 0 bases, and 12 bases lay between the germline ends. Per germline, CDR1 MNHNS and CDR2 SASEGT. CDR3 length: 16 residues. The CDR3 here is CASSELARGSTDTQYF. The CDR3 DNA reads TGTGCCAGCAGTGAACTAGCGAGAGGAAGCACAGATACGCAGTATTTT.

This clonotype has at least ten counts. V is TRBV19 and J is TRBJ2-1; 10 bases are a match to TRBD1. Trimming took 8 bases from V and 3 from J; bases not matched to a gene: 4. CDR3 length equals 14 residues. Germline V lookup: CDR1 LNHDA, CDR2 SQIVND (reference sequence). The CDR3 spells CASGTGVGYNEQFF. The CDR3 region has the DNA TGTGCCAGTGGGACAGGGGTGGGCTACAATGAGCAGTTCTTC.

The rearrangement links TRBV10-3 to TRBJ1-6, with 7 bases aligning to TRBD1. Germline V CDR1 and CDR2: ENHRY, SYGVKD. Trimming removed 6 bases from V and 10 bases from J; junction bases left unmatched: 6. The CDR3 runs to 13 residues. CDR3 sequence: CAIREGAQSPLHF. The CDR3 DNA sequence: TGTGCCATCAGAGAGGGGGCGCAATCACCCCTCCACTTT.

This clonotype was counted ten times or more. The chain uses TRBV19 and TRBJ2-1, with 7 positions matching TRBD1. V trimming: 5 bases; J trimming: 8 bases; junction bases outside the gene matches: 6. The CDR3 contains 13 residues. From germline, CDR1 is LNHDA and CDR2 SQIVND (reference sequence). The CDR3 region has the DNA TGTGCCAGTAGTGCACAGGGGCGGGATGAGCAGTTCTTC. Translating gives CASSAQGRDEQFF.

In DNA form, the CDR3 reads TGTGCCAGCAGTATTGTAGCGGGGGACAATCAAGAGACCCAGTACTTC. It encodes CASSIVAGDNQETQYF. The rearrangement joins TRBV4-2 to TRBJ2-5, with 9 bases that match TRBD2. Germline assignment: CDR1 LGHNA and CDR2 YNFKEQ. The CDR3 loop spans 16 amino acids. Trimming removed 6 bases from V and 2 bases from J; junction bases left unmatched: 10.

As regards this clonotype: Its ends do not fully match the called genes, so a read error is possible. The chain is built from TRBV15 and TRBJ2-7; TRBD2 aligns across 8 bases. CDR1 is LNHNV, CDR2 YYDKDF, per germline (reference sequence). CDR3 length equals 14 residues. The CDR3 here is CATNRPQRGTEQYF. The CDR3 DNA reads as TGTGCCACCAACAGACCCCAGCGGGGGACCGAGCAGTACTTC.

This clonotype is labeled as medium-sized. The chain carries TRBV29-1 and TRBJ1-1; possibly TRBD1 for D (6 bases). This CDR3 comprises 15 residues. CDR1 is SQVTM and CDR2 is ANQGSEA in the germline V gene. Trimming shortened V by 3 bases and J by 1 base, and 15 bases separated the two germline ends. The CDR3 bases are TGCAGCGTTGATCGGGGGCTTGGGGGGAACACTGAAGCTTTCTTT. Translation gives CSVDRGLGGNTEAFF.

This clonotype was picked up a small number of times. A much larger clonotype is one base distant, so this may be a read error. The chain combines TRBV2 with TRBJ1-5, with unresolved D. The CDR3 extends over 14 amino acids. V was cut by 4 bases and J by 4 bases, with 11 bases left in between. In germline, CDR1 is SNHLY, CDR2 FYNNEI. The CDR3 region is CASSGGGWNQPQHF. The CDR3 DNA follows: TGTGCCAGCAGTGGGGGAGGATGGAATCAGCCCCAGCATTTT.

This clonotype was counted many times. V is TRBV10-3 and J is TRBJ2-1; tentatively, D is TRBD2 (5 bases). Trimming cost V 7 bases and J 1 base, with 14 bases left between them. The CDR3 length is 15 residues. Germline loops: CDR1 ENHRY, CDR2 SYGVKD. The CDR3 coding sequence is TGTGCCATCACTTCCGTAACGGGGTCCTACAATGAGCAGTTCTTC. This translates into CAITSVTGSYNEQFF.

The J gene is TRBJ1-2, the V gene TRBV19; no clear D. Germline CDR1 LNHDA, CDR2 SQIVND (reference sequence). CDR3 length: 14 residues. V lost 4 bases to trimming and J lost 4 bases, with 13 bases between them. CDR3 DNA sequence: TGTGCCAGTAGTACGGACGGGTCTTTCTATGGCTACACCTTC. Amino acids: CASSTDGSFYGYTF.

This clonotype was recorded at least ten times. The CDR3 spells CASIRGSGYGYTF. CDR3 in DNA: TGTGCCAGTATAAGGGGGTCTGGCTATGGCTACACCTTC. The chain uses TRBV19 and TRBJ1-2, with a weak D call TRBD1 (6 bases). CDR3 length: 13 amino acids. Looked up from germline, CDR1 is LNHDA and CDR2 is SQIVND (reference sequence). V gave up 7 bases and J gave up 4 bases, with 13 bases separating them.

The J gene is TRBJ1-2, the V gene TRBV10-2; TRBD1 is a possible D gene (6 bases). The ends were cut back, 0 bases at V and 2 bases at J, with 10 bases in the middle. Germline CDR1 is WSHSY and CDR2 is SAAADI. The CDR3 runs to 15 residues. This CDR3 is CASSESTGANYGYTF. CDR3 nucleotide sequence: TGCGCCAGCAGTGAGTCCACGGGGGCCAACTATGGCTACACCTTC.

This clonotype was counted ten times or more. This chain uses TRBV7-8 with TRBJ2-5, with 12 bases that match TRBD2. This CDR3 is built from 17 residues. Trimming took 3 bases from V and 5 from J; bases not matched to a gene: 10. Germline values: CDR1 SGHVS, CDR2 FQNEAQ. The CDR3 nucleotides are TGTGCCAGCAGCTTTGGACTAGCGGGGCAAAGATGGGAGACCCAGTACTTC. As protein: CASSFGLAGQRWETQYF.

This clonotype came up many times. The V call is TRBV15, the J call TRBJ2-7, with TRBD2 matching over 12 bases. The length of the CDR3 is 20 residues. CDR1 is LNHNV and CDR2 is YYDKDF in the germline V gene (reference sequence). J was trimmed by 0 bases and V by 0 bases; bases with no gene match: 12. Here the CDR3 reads CATSRDHRLAGETISYEQYF. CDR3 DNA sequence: TGTGCCACCAGCAGAGATCACCGACTAGCGGGAGAAACTATCTCCTACGAGCAGTACTTC. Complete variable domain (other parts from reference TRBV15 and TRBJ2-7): DAMVIQNPRYQVTQFGKPVTLSCSQTLNHNVMYWYQQKSSQAPKLLFHYYDKDFNNEADTPDNFQSRRPNTSFCFLDIRSPGLGDTAMYLCATSRDHRLAGETISYEQYFGPGTRLTVT.